This TCR beta chain is drawn from a study of cytomegalovirus exposure and HLA in healthy donors. V gave up 0 bases and J gave up 6 bases, with 15 bases separating them. The CDR3 has 15 residues. CDR1 is MNHEY, CDR2 SVGAGI, per germline. To note about this clone: Antigen specificity is unknown.

The donors were members of the validation cohort comprising over 90 subjects, separate from the approximately 710-subject first cohort. Findings of the study overall: In a later analysis, first-cohort TCR clusters were found to tend to co-occur in the approximately 110 validation repertoires. Cytomegalovirus association was listed for approximately 160 TCR beta chains.

The table came from immunoSEQ multiplex PCR; TCRdb's copy has only in-frame clones and leaves some out. The table includes about 160,000 clones, roughly nine tenths detected once. This chain uses TRBV6-5 with TRBJ2-7; D unclear. The origin of this receptor is a woman under 30 in good health and CMV-seropositive. The specimen was PBMCs. The CDR3 nucleotides read TGTGCCAGCAGTTACTCCTCCGGAAAGTCGGGCGAGCAGTACTTC. Amino acids: CASSYSSGKSGEQYF.